Here is one T cell receptor (beta chain) with its context. Its antigen is unknown. CD8+ and CD4+ T cells circulating in blood were sequenced for TCR beta. TEMRA cells were FACS-enriched, unlike CD8+ and CD4+ T cells, which were negatively isolated. The data belong to a study of CD8 T cells in Susac syndrome. Study information: When blood was drawn, patients with Susac syndrome were on intravenous immunoglobulin alone, on corticosteroids, or therapy-naive. Study findings and constraints: The authors acknowledged that their TCR sequencing and HLA analysis involved a relatively small number of individuals.

V was trimmed by 0 bases and J by 3 bases, leaving 11 bases between them. CDR1 KGHDR and CDR2 SFDVKD come from the germline V gene. The length of the CDR3 is 16 residues. With random hexamers, reverse transcription was performed on about 0.5 to 1 ug of RNA. Each CDR3 protein is one row after TCRdb ran MiXCR on the immunoSEQ multiplex PCR reads. This sample yields 150,000 to 200,000 distinct CDR3 sequences, of which 90% to 95% are seen a single time; around 0.11% belongs to the top ten. The sequence was obtained from a human donor with Susac syndrome. The gene calls are TRBV24-1 and TRBJ1-5, with D perhaps matching TRBD1 (6 bases). The sample was CD4+ T cells from PBMCs. DNA of the CDR3: TGTGCCACCAGTGATTTGGGGCAGGGGCTCAATCAGCCCCAGCATTTT. It is translated as CATSDLGQGLNQPQHF.